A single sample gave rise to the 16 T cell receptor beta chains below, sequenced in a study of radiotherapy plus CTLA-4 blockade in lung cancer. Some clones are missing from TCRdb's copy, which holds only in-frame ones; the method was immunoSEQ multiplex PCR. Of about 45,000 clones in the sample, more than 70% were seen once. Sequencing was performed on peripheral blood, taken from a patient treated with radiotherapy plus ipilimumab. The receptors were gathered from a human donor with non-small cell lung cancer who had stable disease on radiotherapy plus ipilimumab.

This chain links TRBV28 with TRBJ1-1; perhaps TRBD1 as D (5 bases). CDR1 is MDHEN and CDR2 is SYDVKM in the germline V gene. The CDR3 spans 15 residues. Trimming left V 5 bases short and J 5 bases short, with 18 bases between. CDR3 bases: TGTGCCAGCAGTGAGAATTCGGGGGGTTGGACTGAAGCTTTCTTT. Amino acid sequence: CASSENSGGWTEAFF.

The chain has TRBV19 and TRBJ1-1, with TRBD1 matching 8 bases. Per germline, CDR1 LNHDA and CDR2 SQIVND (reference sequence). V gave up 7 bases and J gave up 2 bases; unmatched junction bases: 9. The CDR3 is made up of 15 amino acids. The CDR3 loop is CASTTGTGDNTEAFF. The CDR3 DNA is TGTGCCAGTACCACGGGGACAGGTGATAACACTGAAGCTTTCTTT.

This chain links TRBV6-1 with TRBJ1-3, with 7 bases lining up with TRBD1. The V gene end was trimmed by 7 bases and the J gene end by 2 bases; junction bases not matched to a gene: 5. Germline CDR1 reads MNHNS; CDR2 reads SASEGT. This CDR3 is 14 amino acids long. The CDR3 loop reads CASNIDRAGNTIYF. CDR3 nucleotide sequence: TGTGCCAGCAACATTGACAGGGCTGGAAACACCATATATTTT.

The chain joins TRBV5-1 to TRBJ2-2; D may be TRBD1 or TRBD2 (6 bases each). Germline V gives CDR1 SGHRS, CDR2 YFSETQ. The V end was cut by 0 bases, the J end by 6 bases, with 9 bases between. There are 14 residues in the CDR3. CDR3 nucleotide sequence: TGCGCCAGCAGCTTGGACAGGGAGGCCGGGGAGCTGTTTTTT. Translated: CASSLDREAGELFF.

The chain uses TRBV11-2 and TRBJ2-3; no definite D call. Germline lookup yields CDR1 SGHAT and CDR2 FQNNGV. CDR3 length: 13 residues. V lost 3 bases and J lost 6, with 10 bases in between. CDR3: CASSFSGGDTQYF. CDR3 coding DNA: TGTGCCAGCAGCTTTTCTGGCGGCGATACGCAGTATTTT.

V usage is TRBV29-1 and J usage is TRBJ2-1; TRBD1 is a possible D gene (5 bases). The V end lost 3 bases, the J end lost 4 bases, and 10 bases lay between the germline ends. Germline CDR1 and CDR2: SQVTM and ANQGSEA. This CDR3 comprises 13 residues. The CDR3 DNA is TGCAGCGTTGAGTCGGACAAATACAATGAGCAGTTCTTC. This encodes CSVESDKYNEQFF.

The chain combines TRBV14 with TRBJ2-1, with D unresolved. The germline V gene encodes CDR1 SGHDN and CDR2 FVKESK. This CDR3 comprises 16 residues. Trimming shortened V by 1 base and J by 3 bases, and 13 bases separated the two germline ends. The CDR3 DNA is TGTGCCAGCAGCCAAGGCCCCCTGAAATTCTACAATGAGCAGTTCTTC. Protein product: CASSQGPLKFYNEQFF.

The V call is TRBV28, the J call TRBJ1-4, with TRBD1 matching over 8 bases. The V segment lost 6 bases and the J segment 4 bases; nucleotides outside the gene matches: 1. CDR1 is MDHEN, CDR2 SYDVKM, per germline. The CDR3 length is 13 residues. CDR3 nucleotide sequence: TGTGCCAGCAGCGGACAGGGTAATGAAAAACTGTTTTTT. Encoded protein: CASSGQGNEKLFF.

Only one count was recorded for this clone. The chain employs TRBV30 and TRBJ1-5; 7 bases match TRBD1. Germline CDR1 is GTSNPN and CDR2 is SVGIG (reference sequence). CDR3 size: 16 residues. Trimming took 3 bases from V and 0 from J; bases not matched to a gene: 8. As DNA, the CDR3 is TGTGCCTGGAGGAATAAAGGGACAGATAGCAATCAGCCCCAGCATTTT. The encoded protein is CAWRNKGTDSNQPQHF.

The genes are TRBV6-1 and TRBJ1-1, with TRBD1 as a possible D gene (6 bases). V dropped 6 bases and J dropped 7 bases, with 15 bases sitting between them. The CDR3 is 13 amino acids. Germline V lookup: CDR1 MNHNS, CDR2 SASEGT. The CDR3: CASRAGTRFEAFF. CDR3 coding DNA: TGTGCCAGCAGAGCCGGGACAAGGTTTGAAGCTTTCTTT.

The chain's CDR3 is CASSVGGLLNTEAFF. The CDR3 DNA is TGTGCCAGCAGCGTAGGCGGCCTACTGAACACTGAAGCTTTCTTT. The V call is TRBV9, the J call TRBJ1-1; D call uncertain. The ends were cut back, 0 bases at V and 0 bases at J, with 9 bases in the middle. CDR1 is SGDLS, CDR2 YYNGEE, per germline. The CDR3 loop spans 15 amino acids.

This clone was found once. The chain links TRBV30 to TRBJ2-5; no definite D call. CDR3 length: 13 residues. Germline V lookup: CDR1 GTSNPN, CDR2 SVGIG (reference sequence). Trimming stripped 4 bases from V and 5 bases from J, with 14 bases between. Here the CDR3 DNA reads TGTGCCTGGAACCCTTCACATTGGGAGACCCAGTACTTC. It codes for CAWNPSHWETQYF.

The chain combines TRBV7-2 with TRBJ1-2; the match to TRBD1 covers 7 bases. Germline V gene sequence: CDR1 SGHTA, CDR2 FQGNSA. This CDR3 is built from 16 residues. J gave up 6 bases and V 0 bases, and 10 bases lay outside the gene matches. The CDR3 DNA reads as TGTGCCAGCAGCTTAGCAGGGGGCGATATGGGGGATGGCTACACCTTC. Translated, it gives CASSLAGGDMGDGYTF.

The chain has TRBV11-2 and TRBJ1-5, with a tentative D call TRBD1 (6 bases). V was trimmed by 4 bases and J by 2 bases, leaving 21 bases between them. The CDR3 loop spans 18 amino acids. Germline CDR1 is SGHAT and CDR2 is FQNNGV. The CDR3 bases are TGTGCCAGCAGCTCAATGACACAGGGTTCTTACGGCAATCAGCCCCAGCATTTT. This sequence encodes CASSSMTQGSYGNQPQHF.

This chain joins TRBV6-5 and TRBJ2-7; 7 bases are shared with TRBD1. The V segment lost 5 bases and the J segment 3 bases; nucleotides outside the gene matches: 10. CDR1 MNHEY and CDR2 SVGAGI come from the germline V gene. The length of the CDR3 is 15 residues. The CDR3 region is CASSKGAQGSYEQYV. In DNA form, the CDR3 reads TGTGCCAGCAGTAAGGGGGCCCAGGGCAGCTACGAGCAGTACGTC.

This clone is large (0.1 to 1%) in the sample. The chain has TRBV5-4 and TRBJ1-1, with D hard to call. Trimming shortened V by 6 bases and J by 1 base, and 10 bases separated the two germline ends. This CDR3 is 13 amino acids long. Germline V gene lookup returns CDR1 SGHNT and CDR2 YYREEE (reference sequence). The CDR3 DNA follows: TGTGCCAGCATGCTGTGGGGGAACACTGAAGCTTTCTTT. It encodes CASMLWGNTEAFF.